This entry lists 32 T cell receptor beta chains sequenced from one sample in a study of OX40 agonist ivuxolimab in advanced cancers. Assay used: immunoSEQ multiplex PCR; TCRdb lists only in-frame clones, some missing. The sample consists of roughly 25,000 clones, 65% to 80% of them appearing once. Sequences were derived from CD4+ or CD8+ T cells sorted from blood, sampled in a trial of the OX40 agonist ivuxolimab. The receptors stem from an adult with an advanced solid tumor such as melanoma, head and neck, liver or kidney cancer.

The chain joins TRBV18 to TRBJ2-6; no firm D call. The germline gives CDR1 KGHSH, CDR2 LQKENI. The CDR3 consists of 17 residues. V gave up 3 bases and J gave up 0 bases, with 12 bases separating them. The CDR3 region is CASSPQKLSSGANVLTF. CDR3 bases: TGTGCCAGCTCACCCCAAAAGCTGAGCTCTGGGGCCAACGTCCTGACTTTC.

The sample holds a few counts of this clone. The chain uses TRBV7-3 and TRBJ2-3, with D unclear. V was pared by 5 bases and J by 2 bases, with 8 bases between. This CDR3 contains 13 residues. The germline V gene encodes CDR1 SGHTA and CDR2 FQGTGA. The CDR3 DNA reads as TGTGCCAGCAGCCTTGGGTTCACAGATACGCAGTATTTT. This sequence encodes CASSLGFTDTQYF.

The rearrangement links TRBV7-3 to TRBJ2-6; D gene ambiguous. Trimming shortened V by 5 bases and J by 4 bases, and 21 bases separated the two germline ends. The CDR3 loop spans 18 amino acids. Germline lookup yields CDR1 SGHTA and CDR2 FQGTGA. This CDR3 reads CASSPAGVPRLGANVLTF. In DNA form, the CDR3 reads TGTGCCAGCAGCCCAGCTGGGGTCCCTCGTTTAGGGGCCAACGTCCTGACTTTC.

CDR3 loop: CASSRAEYNEQFF. As DNA, the CDR3 is TGTGCCAGCAGCCGTGCAGAGTACAATGAGCAGTTCTTC. The chain has TRBV11-3 and TRBJ2-1; unclear D gene. The CDR3 has 13 residues. V was clipped by 5 bases and J by 4 bases, with 9 bases between them. Germline V gene sequence: CDR1 SGHNT, CDR2 YENEEA. The variable domain in full, completed from reference TRBV11-3 and TRBJ2-1, reads EAGVVQSPRYKIIEKKQPVAFWCNPISGHNTLYWYLQNLGQGPELLIRYENEEAVDDSQLPKDRFSAERLKGVDSTLKIQPAELGDSAVYLCASSRAEYNEQFFGPGTRLTVL.

This clone was seen a few times. The V call is TRBV6-1, the J call TRBJ1-5, with no clear D. The CDR3 is 15 amino acids. CDR1 is MNHNS, CDR2 SASEGT, per germline. The germline V and J ends were trimmed by 3 bases and 0 bases, with 9 bases remaining between them. This chain's CDR3 is CASSDWENSNQPQHF. CDR3 nucleotide sequence: TGTGCCAGCAGTGACTGGGAGAATAGCAATCAGCCCCAGCATTTT.

This chain links TRBV7-2 with TRBJ1-1; a weak D match, TRBD1 (6 bases). The CDR3 sequence is 14 residues long. Germline loops: CDR1 SGHTA, CDR2 FQGNSA. Trimming removed 3 bases from V and 4 bases from J, with 12 bases in between. The CDR3 here is CASSFQGIGTEAFF. CDR3 DNA: TGTGCCAGCAGCTTCCAGGGGATTGGCACTGAAGCTTTCTTT.

The chain carries TRBV5-5 and TRBJ2-7; the D gene is possibly TRBD1 (5 bases). Germline CDR1 is SGHKS and CDR2 is YYEKEE (reference sequence). Trimming shortened V by 6 bases and J by 7 bases, and 17 bases separated the two germline ends. The CDR3 contains 13 residues. The CDR3: CASIPLQGQEQYF. The CDR3 DNA sequence: TGTGCCAGCATCCCGCTCCAGGGTCAAGAGCAGTACTTC.

This clone occurred a few times. The DNA of the CDR3 is TGTGCCAGCAGCCCCGTGGGCGGTGCTGATGGAGAGCAGTACTTC. Encoded protein: CASSPVGGADGEQYF. The rearrangement links TRBV5-4 to TRBJ2-7; D call uncertain. This CDR3 spans 15 amino acids. V lost 4 bases and J 7 bases, leaving 21 bases between the germline ends. Looked up from germline, CDR1 is SGHNT and CDR2 is YYREEE (reference sequence).

This chain connects TRBV7-7 to TRBJ2-5; TRBD2 agrees at 8 bases. The CDR3 consists of 13 residues. Trimming removed 4 bases from V and 5 bases from J; junction bases left unmatched: 3. Germline V gives CDR1 SSHAT, CDR2 FNYEAQ (reference sequence). Here the CDR3 reads CASSSGGAETQYF. The CDR3 DNA follows: TGTGCCAGCAGCTCCGGGGGGGCGGAGACCCAGTACTTC.

The rearrangement uses TRBV6-1 and TRBJ1-3; possibly TRBD1 for D (6 bases). This CDR3 spans 15 amino acids. The germline V and J ends were trimmed by 1 base and 2 bases, with 9 bases remaining between them. Per germline, CDR1 MNHNS and CDR2 SASEGT. The CDR3 protein is CASSEEGTPGNTIYF. For the CDR3, the DNA is TGTGCCAGCAGTGAAGAAGGGACACCTGGAAACACCATATATTTT.

This clone came up once. The J gene is TRBJ1-5, the V gene TRBV19; D may be TRBD1 (6 bases). The CDR3 covers 14 residues. Germline lookup yields CDR1 LNHDA and CDR2 SQIVND (reference sequence). Trimming stripped 7 bases from V and 1 base from J, with 11 bases between. The CDR3, as DNA: TGTGCCAGTAATTGGCAGGGGAGCAATCAGCCCCAGCATTTT. Translation: CASNWQGSNQPQHF.

This clone was picked up one time. V is TRBV6-6 and J is TRBJ2-7, with 7 bases aligning to TRBD1. This CDR3 is 16 amino acids long. Germline values: CDR1 MNHNY, CDR2 SVGAGI (reference sequence). The V segment lost 6 bases and the J segment 1 base; nucleotides outside the gene matches: 12. The chain's CDR3 is CASRDNSGGRSYEQYF. CDR3 nucleotides: TGTGCCAGCAGAGATAATTCAGGGGGTCGGTCCTACGAGCAGTACTTC.

The J gene is TRBJ1-2, the V gene TRBV28, with unresolved D. V was cut by 9 bases and J by 1 base, with 9 bases left in between. The CDR3 extends over 12 amino acids. From germline, CDR1 is MDHEN and CDR2 SYDVKM. The CDR3 DNA reads TGTGCCAGTTCGATACTTAACTATGGCTACACCTTC. Translated: CASSILNYGYTF.

The rearrangement links TRBV15 to TRBJ1-1; 7 bases agree with TRBD1. CDR3 size: 15 residues. Germline V CDR1 and CDR2: LNHNV, YYDKDF (reference sequence). Trimming cost V 0 bases and J 4 bases; bases outside gene matches: 5. This chain's CDR3 is CATSRDWDSATEAFF. CDR3 nucleotide sequence: TGTGCCACCAGCAGAGATTGGGACAGTGCCACTGAAGCTTTCTTT. The whole variable domain, remainder taken from reference TRBV15 and TRBJ1-1, is DAMVIQNPRYQVTQFGKPVTLSCSQTLNHNVMYWYQQKSSQAPKLLFHYYDKDFNNEADTPDNFQSRRPNTSFCFLDIRSPGLGDTAMYLCATSRDWDSATEAFFGQGTRLTVV.

V is TRBV15 and J is TRBJ2-4; a possible D gene is TRBD1 (6 bases). The CDR3 has 15 amino acids. The V gene lost 0 bases and the J gene lost 7 bases, with 13 bases spanning the gap. Germline assignment: CDR1 LNHNV and CDR2 YYDKDF (reference sequence). CDR3 protein: CATSRESRGSNIQYF. The CDR3, as DNA: TGTGCCACCAGCAGAGAGTCCAGGGGATCGAACATTCAGTACTTC.

This clone was observed once. This CDR3 reads CASSPKLRGSYEQYF. The CDR3 DNA reads as TGTGCCAGCAGCCCTAAGTTACGGGGATCCTACGAGCAGTACTTC. This chain connects TRBV11-1 to TRBJ2-5; D might be TRBD2 (5 bases). The J call may be mistaken, given a closer DNA end match to TRBJ2-7. The CDR3 consists of 15 residues. The germline gives CDR1 SGHAT, CDR2 FQDESV (reference sequence).

This chain links TRBV6-1 with TRBJ1-5; D is perhaps TRBD1 (5 bases). CDR1 and CDR2 (germline): MNHNS, SASEGT. The CDR3 is 16 residues long. The V end lost 3 bases, the J end lost 1 base, and 13 bases lay between the germline ends. The CDR3 loop reads CASSEGPPRSNQPQHF. In DNA, the CDR3 is TGTGCCAGCAGTGAGGGACCCCCCCGAAGCAATCAGCCCCAGCATTTT.

This clone was seen a few times. The gene calls are TRBV2 and TRBJ2-5; no definite D call. The CDR3 is made up of 12 amino acids. CDR1 SNHLY and CDR2 FYNNEI come from the germline V gene. Trimming removed 6 bases from V and 0 bases from J, with 5 bases in between. The CDR3 here is CASSSYQETQYF. As DNA, the CDR3 is TGTGCCAGCAGCTCGTACCAAGAGACCCAGTACTTC. Combining the CDR3 with reference TRBV2 and TRBJ2-5 gives the whole variable domain EPEVTQTPSHQVTQMGQEVILRCVPISNHLYFYWYRQILGQKVEFLVSFYNNEISEKSEIFDDQFSVERPDGSNFTLKIRSTKLEDSAMYFCASSSYQETQYFGPGTRLLVL.

V gene TRBV6-5 combines with J gene TRBJ2-5; D possibly corresponds to TRBD1 (6 bases). Looked up from germline, CDR1 is MNHEY and CDR2 is SVGAGI. This CDR3 comprises 15 residues. V was trimmed by 0 bases and J by 11 bases, leaving 19 bases between them. The chain's CDR3 is CASSYSPGQRGEQYF. The CDR3 DNA is TGTGCCAGCAGTTACTCGCCCGGACAGAGGGGAGAGCAGTACTTC.

This clone was observed a handful of times. This sequence joins TRBV6-1 and TRBJ2-2; 12 bases are shared with TRBD1. The CDR3 spans 14 residues. Trimming removed 7 bases from V and 6 bases from J; junction bases left unmatched: 3. CDR1 and CDR2 from the germline V gene are MNHNS and SASEGT. The CDR3 is CASTGTGGSGELFF. CDR3 DNA sequence: TGTGCCAGCACCGGGACAGGGGGCTCCGGGGAGCTGTTTTTT.

The CDR3 sequence is CASSFGLALHNEQFF. The CDR3 DNA reads TGTGCCAGCAGTTTCGGACTAGCCCTTCACAATGAGCAGTTCTTC. The J gene is TRBJ2-1, the V gene TRBV7-3, with 8 bases fitting TRBD2. This CDR3 has 15 residues. V was pared by 6 bases and J by 5 bases, with 9 bases of the junction left unmatched. Germline V gene sequence: CDR1 SGHTA, CDR2 FQGTGA.

This clone has a handful of counts. This chain uses TRBV2 with TRBJ1-6; D call uncertain. V was cut by 3 bases and J by 8 bases, with 5 bases left in between. Germline CDR1 is SNHLY and CDR2 is FYNNEI. The CDR3 loop spans 12 amino acids. This CDR3 reads CASSDLDSPLHF. CDR3 nucleotides: TGTGCCAGCAGTGATTTGGATTCACCCCTCCACTTT.

This clone appeared once. This chain uses TRBV9 with TRBJ2-2, with D possibly TRBD2 on 6 matching bases. CDR3 size: 14 residues. V lost 7 bases and J lost 5, with 15 bases in between. From germline, CDR1 is SGDLS and CDR2 YYNGEE. The CDR3 reads CASGRNVRTGELFF. The CDR3 DNA is TGTGCCAGCGGGAGGAACGTCAGAACCGGGGAGCTGTTTTTT.

This chain uses TRBV7-2 with TRBJ2-7; no clear D gene. The CDR3 extends over 14 amino acids. V was trimmed by 2 bases and J by 1 base, leaving 9 bases between them. Germline CDR1 and CDR2: SGHTA and FQGNSA. CDR3 bases: TGTGCCAGCAGCTTAAGTTTCGGATCCTACGAGCAGTACTTC. Translation: CASSLSFGSYEQYF.

Written as DNA, the CDR3 is TGTGCCAGCAGTGAAGTATATGCGGGCCGCACAGATACGCAGTATTTT. It is translated as CASSEVYAGRTDTQYF. V is TRBV6-4 and J is TRBJ2-3, with a weak D call TRBD2 (5 bases). The V end was cut by 3 bases, the J end by 1 base, with 14 bases between. CDR3 size: 16 residues. The germline gives CDR1 MRHNA, CDR2 SNTAGT.

This clone has more than one count but fewer than ten. The chain links TRBV7-6 to TRBJ1-1, with 8 bases fitting TRBD1. With V trimmed by 4 bases and J by 7 bases, 8 bases remained unmatched. The CDR3 consists of 14 residues. In germline, CDR1 is SGHVS, CDR2 FNYEAQ. The CDR3 coding sequence is TGTGCCAGCAGCTATCTAGGCAGGGGGCTTGAAGCTTTCTTT. Protein sequence: CASSYLGRGLEAFF.

The genes are TRBV4-1 and TRBJ2-7; perhaps TRBD2 as D (6 bases). Germline V gene lookup returns CDR1 MGHRA and CDR2 YSYEKL. The CDR3 is made up of 15 amino acids. Deletions cut 5 bases from V and 0 bases from J, with 14 bases between. This chain's CDR3 is CASSLDYLSSYEQYF. The CDR3 coding sequence is TGCGCCAGCAGCTTGGACTACCTAAGCTCCTACGAGCAGTACTTC.

The gene calls are TRBV30 and TRBJ2-5; 8 bases line up with TRBD1. The closer fit of TRBJ2-7 to the DNA end suggests the J call may be wrong. The germline CDR1 and CDR2 sequences are GTSNPN and SVGIG (reference sequence). This CDR3 has 15 residues. The CDR3 coding sequence is TGTGCCTGGAGCCTCGGACAGGGAAGGCGCCACGAGCAGTACTTC. This codes for CAWSLGQGRRHEQYF.

V gene TRBV28 combines with J gene TRBJ1-6; a possible D gene is TRBD1 (5 bases). Germline V gene sequence: CDR1 MDHEN, CDR2 SYDVKM. This CDR3 is built from 15 residues. Trimming shortened V by 6 bases and J by 9 bases, and 18 bases separated the two germline ends. The CDR3 nucleotides are TGTGCCAGCAGGAACCTCGGGACGCCCGGTTCACCCCTCCACTTT. As protein: CASRNLGTPGSPLHF.

Details on this clone: A read error may account for a junction end that differs from germline. The J gene is TRBJ1-5, the V gene TRBV6-5, with D tentatively TRBD1 (5 bases). Germline lookup yields CDR1 MNHEY and CDR2 SVGAGI. The CDR3 contains 15 residues. DNA for the CDR3: TGTGCCAGCAGCCCCAGACGGGGGAGCAATCAGCCCCAGCGTTTT. This codes for CASSPRRGSNQPQRF.

J is TRBJ1-1 and V is TRBV6-5, with D tentatively TRBD1 (5 bases). V lost 8 bases and J 5 bases, leaving 12 bases between the germline ends. The CDR3 spans 12 residues. The germline CDR1 and CDR2 sequences are MNHEY and SVGAGI. Written as DNA, the CDR3 is TGTGCCAGCTGTAGACCAGGGACTGAAGCTTTCTTT. Translation: CASCRPGTEAFF.

J is TRBJ1-5 and V is TRBV7-9, with D uncertain. This CDR3 comprises 12 residues. Per the germline V gene, CDR1 is SEHNR and CDR2 is FQNEAQ (reference sequence). V lost 5 bases and J 4 bases, leaving 6 bases between the germline ends. The CDR3 spells CASSRGNQPQHF. The CDR3 DNA reads TGTGCCAGCAGCCGTGGGAATCAGCCCCAGCATTTT.